These 3 T cell receptor beta chains were all obtained from the same sample, sequenced in a study of blood T cells in healthy people across ages. Using a J-beta primer mix together with a sample-barcoded 5' primer, a second PCR was run for roughly 7 to 11 cycles. TCRdb called the 5' RACE reads again in MiXCR, with one record for every CDR3 protein. The top ten hold about 20% of the sample, which has nearly 1 million distinct CDR3 sequences, roughly half seen once. Sequenced material: blood. The origin of the receptors is a woman aged 60-75 years in good health.

This chain joins TRBV5-5 and TRBJ2-1; 9 bases map to TRBD2. CDR3 length: 18 residues. V was pared by 4 bases and J by 1 base, with 12 bases of the junction left unmatched. Germline V gene lookup returns CDR1 SGHKS and CDR2 YYEKEE (reference sequence). CDR3 in DNA: TGTGCCAGCAGCCCGGGGACTAGCAGGAGTGGGTCCTACAATGAGCAGTTCTTC. Translation: CASSPGTSRSGSYNEQFF.

This chain links TRBV24-1 with TRBJ2-5; D call uncertain. V dropped 3 bases and J dropped 5 bases, with 15 bases sitting between them. The CDR3 consists of 15 residues. Germline values: CDR1 KGHDR, CDR2 SFDVKD. CDR3 DNA: TGTGCCACCAGTGATAGGACGGAGTTCACGGAGACCCAGTACTTC. Residues: CATSDRTEFTETQYF.

This chain joins TRBV2 and TRBJ2-3; 10 positions agree with TRBD2. The CDR3 spans 15 residues. In germline, CDR1 is SNHLY, CDR2 FYNNEI. With V trimmed by 4 bases and J by 6 bases, 7 bases remained unmatched. Here the CDR3 reads CASSVGLAISDTQYF. CDR3 nucleotide sequence: TGTGCCAGCAGTGTGGGACTAGCGATATCGGATACGCAGTATTTT.